Following are 30 T cell receptor beta chains from one sample sequenced in a study of metastatic and nonmetastatic thyroid tumors. Patients had received no treatment of any kind before thyroid surgery. With MiXCR, TCRdb called clones anew from the PCR reads. This sample has about 4,300 clones, with 35% to 40% found just once. Sequenced sample: tumor tissue. These receptors were collected from a male donor with papillary thyroid cancer or a benign thyroid nodule (not recorded which). Some clones in this sample may be carry-over from other donors' samples.

V usage is TRBV7-2 and J usage is TRBJ2-5, with 12 bases that match TRBD2. Germline V lookup: CDR1 SGHTA, CDR2 FQGNSA. This CDR3 comprises 15 residues. After removal of 1 base from V and 3 bases from J, the junction contained 0 bases not matched to a gene. CDR3 coding DNA: TGTGCCAGCAGCTTAGGGACTAGCGGGAAAGAGACCCAGTACTTC. Amino acids: CASSLGTSGKETQYF.

This clone turned up a few times. The V call is TRBV6-1, the J call TRBJ2-7; the D gene is possibly TRBD1 (6 bases). This CDR3 is 11 amino acids long. Germline V gene data show CDR1 as MNHNS and CDR2 as SASEGT. Trimming took 10 bases from V and 4 from J, leaving 11 bases between them. CDR3 DNA: TGTGCCACAGAAGGACAGTACGAGCAGTACTTC. This translates into CATEGQYEQYF.

The rearrangement joins TRBV6-6 to TRBJ2-7, with a tentative D call TRBD2 (6 bases). Germline V gene sequence: CDR1 MNHNY, CDR2 SVGAGI (reference sequence). This CDR3 region has 17 residues. The germline V and J ends were trimmed by 3 bases and 6 bases, with 24 bases remaining between them. The CDR3 DNA is TGTGCCAGCAGTTATTTAGTCTCCAGCGGGCCGAGGGTCGAGCAGTACTTC. Translated: CASSYLVSSGPRVEQYF.

The rearrangement uses TRBV3-1 and TRBJ2-1, with unresolved D. Trimming shortened V by 4 bases and J by 6 bases, and 19 bases separated the two germline ends. This CDR3 spans 16 amino acids. CDR1 is LGHDT, CDR2 YNNKEL, per germline (reference sequence). CDR3: CASSLTTPGLGNEQFF. The DNA for the CDR3 is TGTGCCAGCAGCCTCACAACCCCGGGCCTGGGCAATGAGCAGTTCTTC.

This clone was recorded a few times. V is TRBV6-2 or TRBV6-3 and J is TRBJ2-5; D not certain. The V end lost 0 bases, the J end lost 5 bases, and 7 bases lay between the germline ends. The CDR3 length is 13 residues. The germline V gene encodes CDR1 MNHEY and CDR2 SVGEGT. The CDR3 loop reads CASSYSQSETQYF. The CDR3 DNA follows: TGTGCCAGCAGTTACTCCCAATCGGAGACCCAGTACTTC.

This rearrangement joins TRBV6-2 or TRBV6-3 to TRBJ1-6; 8 nucleotides agree with TRBD1. Trimming took 4 bases from V and 10 from J; bases not matched to a gene: 12. The germline V gene has CDR1 MNHEY and CDR2 SVGEGT. The CDR3 contains 16 residues. CDR3 DNA: TGTGCCAGCAGTTTATCCACCGGGACAGGTCACTCACCCCTCCACTTT. Its translation is CASSLSTGTGHSPLHF.

The V gene is TRBV28, the J gene TRBJ1-5, with 7 nucleotides matching TRBD1. J gave up 3 bases and V 6 bases, and 2 bases lay outside the gene matches. The CDR3 is 13 residues long. In germline, CDR1 is MDHEN, CDR2 SYDVKM. As DNA, the CDR3 is TGTGCCAGCAGGGGGACAGTCAATCAGCCCCAGCATTTT. It translates to CASRGTVNQPQHF.

In this sample, this clone turned up a few times. This sequence joins TRBV6-2 or TRBV6-3 and TRBJ1-5; no firm D call. V lost 3 bases and J lost 6, with 9 bases in between. This CDR3 region has 13 residues. CDR1 and CDR2 from the germline V gene are MNHEY and SVGEGT. The CDR3 sequence: CASSYSEAQPQHF. The CDR3 DNA follows: TGTGCCAGCAGTTATTCAGAGGCTCAGCCCCAGCATTTT.

The genes are TRBV11-2 and TRBJ1-6; D might be TRBD1 (5 bases). The germline gives CDR1 SGHAT, CDR2 FQNNGV. Between the trimmed V and J ends, which lost 4 bases and 8 bases, there was a span of 12 bases. The CDR3 has 14 amino acids. CDR3 in amino acids: CASSYIRADSPLHF. In nucleotides, the CDR3 is TGTGCCAGCAGCTATATCAGGGCTGATTCACCCCTCCACTTT.

The rearrangement joins TRBV6-1 to TRBJ2-3; D uncertain. The CDR3 contains 14 residues. Trimming left V 3 bases short and J 5 bases short, with 12 bases between. Germline assignment: CDR1 MNHNS and CDR2 SASEGT. CDR3 residues: CASSDDMGLDTQYF. DNA for the CDR3: TGTGCCAGCAGTGATGATATGGGTTTAGATACGCAGTATTTT.

This clone was counted at least ten times. The chain uses TRBV27 and TRBJ1-6; tentative D call: TRBD1 (6 bases). Germline V CDR1 and CDR2: MNHEY, SMNVEV (reference sequence). The CDR3 is made up of 17 amino acids. Trimming removed 3 bases from V and 4 bases from J, with 16 bases in between. The CDR3 reads CASSFTGGRWYNSPLHF. CDR3 in DNA: TGTGCCAGCAGTTTCACGGGGGGCCGATGGTATAATTCACCCCTCCACTTT.

V and J are TRBV19 and TRBJ2-3; D gene ambiguous. V lost 5 bases, J lost 2 bases, and 5 bases lay in between. The germline V gene has CDR1 LNHDA and CDR2 SQIVND (reference sequence). This CDR3 region has 12 residues. The CDR3, as DNA: TGTGCCAGTAGTTGGACCACAGATACGCAGTATTTT. Its protein is CASSWTTDTQYF.

V and J are TRBV9 and TRBJ1-2; TRBD1 aligns across 10 bases. Looked up from germline, CDR1 is SGDLS and CDR2 is YYNGEE. CDR3 length equals 14 residues. V was pared by 2 bases and J by 6 bases, with 4 bases of the junction left unmatched. CDR3 loop: CASSVTTGGHGYTF. The CDR3 region has the DNA TGTGCCAGCAGCGTGACGACAGGGGGCCATGGCTACACCTTC.

This clone was picked up a small number of times. The V gene is TRBV28, the J gene TRBJ2-6, with D perhaps matching TRBD1 (5 bases). The CDR3 length is 14 residues. The V gene's germline CDR1 is MDHEN and CDR2 SYDVKM. Trimming took off 9 bases at V and 3 bases at J, with 12 bases between the two ends. The CDR3 is CASQQGGGANVLTF. CDR3 sequence (DNA): TGTGCCAGTCAGCAGGGTGGTGGGGCCAACGTCCTGACTTTC. The whole variable domain, remainder taken from reference TRBV28 and TRBJ2-6, is DVKVTQSSRYLVKRTGEKVFLECVQDMDHENMFWYRQDPGLGLRLIYFSYDVKMKEKGDIPEGYSVSREKKERFSLILESASTNQTSMYLCASQQGGGANVLTFGAGSRLTVL.

V usage is TRBV6-2 or TRBV6-3 and J usage is TRBJ2-6; D may be TRBD2 (6 bases). The V gene's germline CDR1 is MNHEY and CDR2 SVGEGT. This CDR3 region has 21 residues. The germline V and J ends were trimmed by 0 bases and 0 bases, with 21 bases remaining between them. CDR3 nucleotide sequence: TGTGCCAGCAGTTACTCAAGTTGGGTCGGGACTCCAAGCTCTGGGGCCAACGTCCTGACTTTC. This gives the protein CASSYSSWVGTPSSGANVLTF.

There are a few counts of this clone. This chain joins TRBV28 and TRBJ1-5, with a tentative D call TRBD1 (5 bases). Germline V gene sequence: CDR1 MDHEN, CDR2 SYDVKM. The CDR3 totals 15 residues. V lost 2 bases and J lost 7, with 15 bases in between. The CDR3 DNA sequence: TGTGCCAGCAGTTTAGGGCAGTGGGGCAGACAGCCCCAGCATTTT. Translating gives CASSLGQWGRQPQHF.

The chain recombines TRBV18 with TRBJ2-2, with D uncertain. The CDR3 has 15 residues. Trimming cost V 2 bases and J 2 bases, with 9 bases left between them. CDR1 is KGHSH and CDR2 is LQKENI in the germline V gene. CDR3 protein: CASSPAQANTGELFF. CDR3 in DNA: TGTGCCAGCTCACCAGCCCAGGCTAACACCGGGGAGCTGTTTTTT.

This clone showed up just a few times. The V call is TRBV6-5, the J call TRBJ1-2; D is undetermined. The CDR3 extends over 13 amino acids. CDR1 and CDR2 (germline): MNHEY, SVGAGI. Trimming shortened V by 4 bases and J by 0 bases, and 6 bases separated the two germline ends. CDR3 DNA sequence: TGTGCCAGCAGTTCCGACCCTAACTATGGCTACACCTTC. It specifies CASSSDPNYGYTF.

Comments on this clone: This sequence may be a read error, since a much larger clone differs from it by one base. This chain uses TRBV27 with TRBJ1-1; no clear D gene. Germline V CDR1 and CDR2: MNHEY, SMNVEV (reference sequence). The CDR3 loop spans 13 amino acids. Trimming took off 7 bases at V and 4 bases at J, with 13 bases between the two ends. DNA of the CDR3: TGTGCCAGCAATTTCAGCAGGTCCACTGAAGCTTTCTTT. This codes for CASNFSRSTEAFF.

This clone turned up a few times. V is TRBV6-1 and J is TRBJ1-2; 9 bases match TRBD1. This CDR3 is built from 14 residues. Germline-derived CDR1 and CDR2 are MNHNS and SASEGT. Trimming at V came to 6 bases and at J to 3 bases, leaving 5 bases not matched to a gene. The CDR3 spells CASRPGQGHYGYTF. As DNA, the CDR3 is TGTGCCAGCAGACCCGGACAGGGGCACTATGGCTACACCTTC.

The V call is TRBV4-3, the J call TRBJ1-5; tentative D call: TRBD1 (5 bases). The CDR3 covers 15 residues. Germline assignment: CDR1 LGHNA and CDR2 YSLEER. V lost 1 base, J lost 5 bases, and 12 bases lay in between. CDR3 nucleotide sequence: TGCGCCAGCAGCCAAGCCTTCGGGGGATATCAGCCCCAGCATTTT. Amino acids: CASSQAFGGYQPQHF.

By share of the sample, this clone is medium-sized. The same CDR3 also results from other DNA sequences found in this sample. This chain joins TRBV5-6 and TRBJ2-2, with D possibly being TRBD2 (6 bases). CDR3 length equals 15 residues. Germline lookup yields CDR1 SGHDT and CDR2 YYEEEE. Trimming took 2 bases from V and 0 from J, leaving 8 bases between them. The CDR3 region is CASSFGGTNTGELFF. CDR3 DNA sequence: TGTGCCAGCAGCTTCGGCGGGACGAACACCGGGGAGCTGTTTTTT.

V usage is TRBV12-3 or TRBV12-4 and J usage is TRBJ2-2; a possible D gene is TRBD1 (5 bases). The CDR3 sequence is 14 residues long. V gave up 0 bases and J gave up 7 bases, with 9 bases separating them. The chain's CDR3 is CASSLAQGVGELFF. In DNA form, the CDR3 reads TGTGCCAGCAGTTTAGCGCAGGGCGTCGGGGAGCTGTTTTTT.

This clone was observed once. The gene calls are TRBV7-9 and TRBJ2-7; 7 nucleotides match TRBD1. This CDR3 is built from 15 residues. CDR1 SEHNR and CDR2 FQNEAQ come from the germline V gene (reference sequence). Unmatched junction bases numbered 9, after V lost 5 bases and J lost 2 bases. CDR3 sequence: CASSPKGAPPYEQYF. The CDR3 nucleotides are TGTGCCAGCAGCCCAAAGGGGGCACCCCCCTACGAGCAGTACTTC.

This clone was seen only a few times. The gene calls are TRBV27 and TRBJ1-5; D unclear. V was clipped by 3 bases and J by 3 bases, with 3 bases between them. Germline values: CDR1 MNHEY, CDR2 SMNVEV (reference sequence). The CDR3 length is 12 residues. In DNA, the CDR3 is TGTGCCAGCAGTTTTTACAATCAGCCCCAGCATTTT. The encoded protein is CASSFYNQPQHF.

This clone has just a few counts. This chain joins TRBV12-3 or TRBV12-4 and TRBJ1-2; the match to TRBD1 covers 9 bases. The CDR3 is 13 residues long. V gave up 8 bases and J gave up 4 bases; unmatched junction bases: 5. As DNA, the CDR3 is TGTGCCAGCGCTCCGGGACAGGGCTATGGCTACACCTTC. Translation: CASAPGQGYGYTF.

This clone showed up just a few times. The chain joins TRBV6-1 to TRBJ1-2; D unclear. V shed 1 base and J shed 4 bases, with 10 bases lying between them. The length of the CDR3 is 14 residues. The germline gives CDR1 MNHNS, CDR2 SASEGT. CDR3 protein: CASSEGGSGYGYTF. CDR3 coding DNA: TGTGCCAGCAGTGAAGGGGGATCTGGCTATGGCTACACCTTC.

This clone has more than one count but fewer than ten. This sequence joins TRBV6-1 and TRBJ2-7; D is unresolved. Germline V gene sequence: CDR1 MNHNS, CDR2 SASEGT. The CDR3 is 15 residues long. V dropped 6 bases and J dropped 3 bases, with 18 bases sitting between them. CDR3 sequence: CASRVWVELNYEQYF. The CDR3 DNA sequence: TGTGCCAGCAGGGTGTGGGTAGAGTTAAACTACGAGCAGTACTTC.

This clone occurred once. The V call is TRBV5-6, the J call TRBJ2-1; perhaps D is TRBD1 or TRBD2 (5 bases each). Trimming cost V 0 bases and J 8 bases, with 12 bases left between them. Looked up from germline, CDR1 is SGHDT and CDR2 is YYEEEE. The CDR3 totals 14 residues. CDR3 residues: CASSLAGRWDEQFF. The CDR3 DNA follows: TGTGCCAGCAGCTTGGCGGGACGGTGGGATGAGCAGTTCTTC.

This clone occurred many times. The rearrangement joins TRBV25-1 to TRBJ2-2; 10 bases fit TRBD1. Germline loops: CDR1 MGHDK, CDR2 SYGVNS. Unmatched junction bases numbered 4, after V lost 2 bases and J lost 7 bases. CDR3 length equals 15 residues. The chain's CDR3 is CASSERQGAGGELFF. CDR3 in DNA: TGTGCCAGCAGTGAACGACAGGGGGCGGGCGGGGAGCTGTTTTTT.